This TCR beta chain comes out of a study of blood T cells in healthy people across ages. This CDR3 comprises 13 residues. Per the germline V gene, CDR1 is LGHDT and CDR2 is YNNKEL (reference sequence). A second roughly 7 to 12 cycle PCR used barcoded and J-beta primers. TCRdb itself ran the 5' RACE reads through MiXCR, one entry per CDR3 protein. The table shows more than 600,000 distinct CDR3 sequences, with around 25% occurring only once. This sample also appeared in a second study, on T cells of mothers and their children.

This receptor was obtained from a boy younger than 18 in good health. The sequenced sample consisted of blood. The chain couples TRBV3-1 to TRBJ2-5, with 9 positions matching TRBD1. Gene TRBJ2-1 matches the end of the DNA better, so the J call may be wrong. The CDR3 DNA sequence: TGTGCCAGCAGCCAGCCGACAGGGGGGGAGCAGTTCTTC. It translates to CASSQPTGGEQFF.